What follows are 30 T cell receptor beta chains derived from one specimen sequenced in a study of shared clonotypes between healthy human individuals. Data came from immunoSEQ multiplex PCR; TCRdb stores just in-frame clones and leaves some out. The sample shows approximately 2.3 million clones, approximately 95% of them seen only once. The source material was naive CD4+ T cells from PBMCs. This sample's subset: CD45RA+ positively selected. These TCRs come from a man aged 18-30 years in good health. Some clones in this sample may be carry-over from other donors' samples.

In DNA form, the CDR3 reads TGTGCCAGCAAGGCAGGGTCGGTTGGCAAGAACACTGAAGCTTTCTTT. Amino acids: CASKAGSVGKNTEAFF. This chain uses TRBV28 with TRBJ1-1; D might be TRBD1 (5 bases). V shed 7 bases and J shed 1 base, with 19 bases lying between them. The CDR3 is 16 amino acids. CDR1 is MDHEN and CDR2 is SYDVKM in the germline V gene.

The sample holds one count of this clone. The J gene is TRBJ2-2, the V gene TRBV4-3; D is ambiguous. The CDR3 is 12 residues long. Germline CDR1 is LGHNA and CDR2 is YSLEER. The germline V and J ends were trimmed by 2 bases and 3 bases, with 1 base remaining between them. The chain's CDR3 is CASSQHTGELFF. Here the CDR3 DNA reads TGCGCCAGCAGCCAACACACCGGGGAGCTGTTTTTT.

This sequence joins TRBV18 and TRBJ2-5, with D possibly being TRBD1 or TRBD2 (5 bases each). This CDR3 has 15 residues. Deletions cut 3 bases from V and 5 bases from J, with 16 bases between. Germline CDR1 KGHSH, CDR2 LQKENI. In nucleotides, the CDR3 is TGTGCCAGCTCACCGACTCGGGGCGTGAAGGAGACCCAGTACTTC. Translated, it gives CASSPTRGVKETQYF.

This chain joins TRBV11-3 and TRBJ2-2, with 7 bases aligning to TRBD2. CDR3 length: 15 residues. Germline loops: CDR1 SGHNT, CDR2 YENEEA. After removal of 3 bases from V and 7 bases from J, the junction contained 8 bases not matched to a gene. As DNA, the CDR3 is TGTGCCAGCAGCTTTCTGACGGGAGGAGGCGGGGAGCTGTTTTTT. Its translation is CASSFLTGGGGELFF.

This clone was counted once. V is TRBV7-2 and J is TRBJ2-1, with 8 bases identical to TRBD2. CDR3 length: 16 amino acids. V was clipped by 5 bases and J by 9 bases; unmatched bases: 15. The germline V gene encodes CDR1 SGHTA and CDR2 FQGNSA. As DNA, the CDR3 is TGTGCCAGCAGCCCATTGGCGGGAGGCCCGTCCGGTGAGCAGTTCTTC. Translating gives CASSPLAGGPSGEQFF.

This chain links TRBV5-1 with TRBJ1-1, with D perhaps TRBD1 (6 bases). The CDR3 contains 14 residues. V lost 2 bases, J lost 4 bases, and 12 bases lay in between. Looked up from germline, CDR1 is SGHRS and CDR2 is YFSETQ. CDR3 amino acids: CASSFGGARTEAFF. The CDR3 nucleotides read TGCGCCAGCAGCTTCGGGGGGGCGCGCACTGAAGCTTTCTTT.

The rearrangement uses TRBV14 and TRBJ2-3; TRBD2 matches 8 bases. There are 17 residues in the CDR3. CDR1 is SGHDN and CDR2 is FVKESK in the germline V gene. The V and J ends lost 1 base and 2 bases, in that order; junction bases with no gene match: 8. DNA of the CDR3: TGTGCCAGCAGCCAAGGCCGAATAGCGGGACCCACAGATACGCAGTATTTT. The encoded protein is CASSQGRIAGPTDTQYF. Based on the CDR3 plus reference TRBV14 and TRBJ2-3, the full variable domain is EAGVTQFPSHSVIEKGQTVTLRCDPISGHDNLYWYRRVMGKEIKFLLHFVKESKQDESGMPNNRFLAERTGGTYSTLKVQPAELEDSGVYFCASSQGRIAGPTDTQYFGPGTRLTVL.

The CDR3 nucleotides read TGTGCCAGCAGCGGTACTTCACAGACCCAGTACTTC. This codes for CASSGTSQTQYF. This chain uses TRBV7-2 with TRBJ2-5; D uncertain. The CDR3 contains 12 residues. CDR1 and CDR2 from the germline V gene are SGHTA and FQGNSA. V was pared by 5 bases and J by 6 bases, with 10 bases between.

The chain is built from TRBV4-1 and TRBJ2-7; D ambiguous. There are 17 residues in the CDR3. CDR1 is MGHRA and CDR2 is YSYEKL in the germline V gene. V was shortened by 1 base and J by 0 bases, with 16 bases between the two germline ends. CDR3 in DNA: TGCGCCAGCAGCCAAGCGAAGTTGACGGATAGCTCCTACGAGCAGTACTTC. This translates into CASSQAKLTDSSYEQYF.

The rearrangement joins TRBV28 to TRBJ2-1, with D tentatively TRBD2 (5 bases). CDR3 length: 13 amino acids. Germline lookup yields CDR1 MDHEN and CDR2 SYDVKM. Trimming removed 6 bases at V and 8 bases at J, with 14 bases between. The CDR3 region is CASRLEASYEQFF. The DNA of the CDR3 is TGTGCCAGCAGGCTAGAGGCTAGCTATGAGCAGTTCTTC. Full variable domain (rest looked up from reference TRBV28 and TRBJ2-1): DVKVTQSSRYLVKRTGEKVFLECVQDMDHENMFWYRQDPGLGLRLIYFSYDVKMKEKGDIPEGYSVSREKKERFSLILESASTNQTSMYLCASRLEASYEQFFGPGTRLTVL.

The J gene is TRBJ1-2, the V gene TRBV5-1, with D tentatively TRBD1 (5 bases). CDR3 length: 15 amino acids. Germline CDR1 is SGHRS and CDR2 is YFSETQ. V was cut by 4 bases and J by 6 bases, with 19 bases left in between. CDR3 sequence: CASSPDLGGGHGYTF. CDR3 nucleotide sequence: TGCGCCAGCAGCCCCGACCTGGGGGGTGGGCATGGCTACACCTTC.

The chain recombines TRBV4-1 with TRBJ1-5; 7 bases are shared with TRBD1. J gave up 2 bases and V 1 base, and 11 bases lay outside the gene matches. This CDR3 contains 18 residues. Germline-derived CDR1 and CDR2 are MGHRA and YSYEKL. Here the CDR3 DNA reads TGCGCCAGCAGCCAAGGATCCCGGGACAGCGGCCGCAATCAGCCCCAGCATTTT. It codes for CASSQGSRDSGRNQPQHF.

The CDR3, as DNA: TGTGCCAGCAGTTCCCGCTCTCTAGCGGGAGATGGGAATGAGCAGTTCTTC. This gives the protein CASSSRSLAGDGNEQFF. The chain employs TRBV27 and TRBJ2-1, with 10 bases fitting TRBD2. The CDR3 length is 17 residues. Losses at the gene ends were 4 bases for V and 7 bases for J; bases not matched to a gene: 13. Germline CDR1 and CDR2: MNHEY and SMNVEV (reference sequence).

The chain joins TRBV7-9 to TRBJ2-1; 7 bases align to TRBD1. This CDR3 region has 13 residues. Unmatched junction bases numbered 3, after V lost 8 bases and J lost 2 bases. Looked up from germline, CDR1 is SEHNR and CDR2 is FQNEAQ (reference sequence). The CDR3, as DNA: TGTGCCAGCGACAGGGCAGCCTACAATGAGCAGTTCTTC. It codes for CASDRAAYNEQFF.

This chain links TRBV28 with TRBJ1-2; TRBD1 is a possible D gene (6 bases). Looked up from germline, CDR1 is MDHEN and CDR2 is SYDVKM. Trimming cost V 5 bases and J 8 bases, with 21 bases left between them. This CDR3 region has 15 residues. The DNA for the CDR3 is TGTGCCAGCAGTGGCCCATCCTCCCAGGGACAAGGCTACACCTTC. Its translation is CASSGPSSQGQGYTF.

The gene calls are TRBV27 and TRBJ2-5; D is perhaps TRBD2 (6 bases). This CDR3 contains 14 residues. Trimming removed 8 bases at V and 5 bases at J, with 18 bases between. Germline CDR1 is MNHEY and CDR2 is SMNVEV (reference sequence). The CDR3 DNA is TGTGCCAGCGGGGCCTGGGCGGGGCTTGAGACCCAGTACTTC. Protein product: CASGAWAGLETQYF.

The rearrangement uses TRBV5-4 and TRBJ1-1; D uncertain. This CDR3 is 15 amino acids long. With 3 bases removed from V and 0 bases from J, the gap between germline ends came to 12 bases. Per germline, CDR1 SGHNT and CDR2 YYREEE (reference sequence). As DNA, the CDR3 is TGTGCCAGCAGCTCCGGGGTAAACTTGAACACTGAAGCTTTCTTT. Translated: CASSSGVNLNTEAFF.

This rearrangement joins TRBV5-1 to TRBJ2-7; D perhaps matches TRBD2 (5 bases). This CDR3 region has 15 residues. The V gene's germline CDR1 is SGHRS and CDR2 YFSETQ. V lost 1 base and J lost 6, with 17 bases in between. The CDR3 bases are TGCGCCAGCAGCTTGAACGGGCTTCCAGAGGGCGAGCAGTACTTC. It yields the protein CASSLNGLPEGEQYF.

CDR3 sequence: CASSLVQGTGTEAFF. The CDR3 bases are TGCGCCAGCAGCTTGGTACAGGGGACGGGGACTGAAGCTTTCTTT. The chain recombines TRBV5-1 with TRBJ1-1, with 7 bases that match TRBD1. V shed 0 bases and J 5 bases; nucleotides not matched to a gene: 7. Germline V gives CDR1 SGHRS, CDR2 YFSETQ. The CDR3 runs 15 residues.

The V and J genes are TRBV28 and TRBJ1-2; 8 bases are shared with TRBD1. Trimming removed 5 bases from V and 6 bases from J; junction bases left unmatched: 5. This CDR3 has 13 residues. Germline-derived CDR1 and CDR2 are MDHEN and SYDVKM. CDR3 residues: CASSRGQGDGYTF. The CDR3 DNA sequence: TGTGCCAGCAGTCGCGGACAGGGTGATGGCTACACCTTC.

This chain uses TRBV28 with TRBJ2-3; 11 bases agree with TRBD2. The V gene's germline CDR1 is MDHEN and CDR2 SYDVKM. After removal of 10 bases from V and 2 bases from J, the junction contained 14 bases not matched to a gene. This CDR3 spans 17 amino acids. CDR3 protein: CATDPSMGLAVTDTQYF. As DNA, the CDR3 is TGTGCCACGGACCCCAGCATGGGACTAGCGGTCACAGATACGCAGTATTTT. Based on the CDR3 plus reference TRBV28 and TRBJ2-3, the full variable domain is DVKVTQSSRYLVKRTGEKVFLECVQDMDHENMFWYRQDPGLGLRLIYFSYDVKMKEKGDIPEGYSVSREKKERFSLILESASTNQTSMYLCATDPSMGLAVTDTQYFGPGTRLTVL.

The chain combines TRBV11-1 with TRBJ1-1; D possibly corresponds to TRBD1 (5 bases). Trimming stripped 4 bases from V and 8 bases from J, with 14 bases between. Per germline, CDR1 SGHAT and CDR2 FQDESV (reference sequence). The CDR3 runs 13 residues. DNA of the CDR3: TGTGCCAGCAGCTCCCATCGGGGGTTGGAAGCTTTCTTT. Protein sequence: CASSSHRGLEAFF.

The chain employs TRBV2 and TRBJ2-7; 7 bases are a match to TRBD2. V lost 4 bases and J lost 4; bases outside the gene matches: 10. This CDR3 region has 15 residues. Germline V gene sequence: CDR1 SNHLY, CDR2 FYNNEI. CDR3 coding DNA: TGTGCCAGCAGTGGAGGTGGCGGGAGCTTTTACGAGCAGTACTTC. This codes for CASSGGGGSFYEQYF.

The rearrangement links TRBV5-1 to TRBJ2-2; no firm D call. Per the germline V gene, CDR1 is SGHRS and CDR2 is YFSETQ. The CDR3 consists of 14 residues. Trimming shortened V by 4 bases and J by 6 bases, and 13 bases separated the two germline ends. The CDR3 region has the DNA TGCGCCAGCAGCCTAGACCGCGTCGCCGGGGAGCTGTTTTTT. Protein sequence: CASSLDRVAGELFF.

J is TRBJ2-3 and V is TRBV5-1, with TRBD1 matching 8 bases. This CDR3 has 16 amino acids. Germline loops: CDR1 SGHRS, CDR2 YFSETQ. V lost 2 bases and J lost 1; bases outside the gene matches: 6. The CDR3 reads CASSFLTDRGTDTQYF. CDR3 nucleotides: TGCGCCAGCAGCTTTTTAACGGACAGGGGCACAGATACGCAGTATTTT.

V and J are TRBV6-6 and TRBJ2-1, with D possibly being TRBD2 (7 bases). Germline CDR1 MNHNY, CDR2 SVGAGI (reference sequence). The CDR3 extends over 15 amino acids. Trimming shortened V by 6 bases and J by 8 bases, and 20 bases separated the two germline ends. The CDR3 is CASRLNLGGGHEQFF. The CDR3 nucleotides are TGTGCCAGCAGACTGAACCTTGGGGGGGGCCATGAGCAGTTCTTC.

The V gene is TRBV28, the J gene TRBJ2-3; D call uncertain. The V gene lost 4 bases and the J gene lost 8 bases, with 13 bases spanning the gap. The CDR3 sequence is 13 residues long. In germline, CDR1 is MDHEN, CDR2 SYDVKM. The CDR3 DNA reads as TGTGCCAGCAGTTCAACAACCCCGGGTACGCAGTATTTT. Translation: CASSSTTPGTQYF.

This chain connects TRBV18 to TRBJ1-1; perhaps TRBD1 as D (5 bases). With 0 bases removed from V and 10 bases from J, the gap between germline ends came to 15 bases. Germline CDR1 is KGHSH and CDR2 is LQKENI. This CDR3 is built from 14 residues. The CDR3 loop reads CASSPPGIPGGAFF. CDR3 nucleotides: TGTGCCAGCTCACCACCGGGCATCCCGGGGGGAGCTTTCTTT.

The genes are TRBV6-6 and TRBJ2-3; the match to TRBD2 covers 7 bases. This CDR3 is built from 14 residues. Per germline, CDR1 MNHNY and CDR2 SVGAGI (reference sequence). V lost 7 bases, J lost 3 bases, and 7 bases stayed unmatched. CDR3 in amino acids: CASNGGSRTDTQYF. The CDR3 nucleotides read TGTGCCAGCAACGGGGGGAGCCGGACAGATACGCAGTATTTT.

The chain joins TRBV18 to TRBJ1-1, with 7 bases lining up with TRBD1. The CDR3 extends over 16 amino acids. CDR1 is KGHSH, CDR2 LQKENI, per germline. J was trimmed by 1 base and V by 1 base; bases with no gene match: 6. The CDR3 sequence: CASSPQGAGGNTEAFF. CDR3 DNA: TGTGCCAGCTCACCACAGGGTGCAGGGGGGAACACTGAAGCTTTCTTT.